The clone carrying this T cell receptor (beta chain) has just a few counts. The target antigen is unknown. Expressed TCRB transcripts got sequenced, as all isolated RNA was reverse transcribed. Sequencing used immunoSEQ multiplex PCR; TCRdb keeps in-frame clones, though not all of them. The sample records some 250,000 clones, 25% to 30% being singletons. Purities over 98% were achieved in all sorted populations. This sample was taken from a study of beta chain features in type 1 diabetes. Study-level information: Patients and healthy donors were similar in age, gender and cell yields.

Germline assignment: CDR1 GTSNPN and CDR2 SVGIG (reference sequence). V lost 3 bases, J lost 6 bases, and 13 bases lay in between. This CDR3 has 13 residues. General study findings and limits: Cells that show high TCR expression could be over-represented by cDNA sequencing. Researchers reported that naive, central memory and Treg TCRB repertoires appeared more similar in patients than in healthy donors.

This chain links TRBV30 with TRBJ2-3; possibly TRBD1 or TRBD2 for D (5 bases each). Input material: central memory CD4+ T cells from blood. This sequence was found in a man aged 25-45 years in good health. The CDR3 protein is CAWRAGTKDTQYF. CDR3 in DNA: TGTGCCTGGAGAGCAGGGACCAAGGATACGCAGTATTTT.